This paragraph reports one T cell receptor (beta chain). Time point of the sample: before trial treatment. Unmatched junction bases numbered 7, after V lost 6 bases and J lost 8 bases. CDR1 and CDR2 from the germline V gene are MDHEN and SYDVKM. The CDR3 consists of 13 residues. This sample is drawn from a study of low-dose radiotherapy and immunotherapy resistance in tumors. Study as a whole: Cohort 1 got 0.5 Gy per fraction every 2 weeks, 6.5 Gy in total. Treatment of Cohort 2 consisted of 1 Gy per fraction every two weeks, amounting to 13 Gy over 26 weeks. Ipilimumab 1 mg/kg every six weeks, together with nivolumab 240 mg every two weeks, was given intravenously to patients.

First-strand cDNA used TRAV- and TRBV-specific primers, covering alpha and beta chains. A roughly 20-cycle PCR with a constant-region primer and V-primer adapter amplified TCRs. In vitro transcription served to amplify the mRNA that had been isolated. TCRdb ran MiXCR on the reads and lists one entry per CDR3 protein. The data hold around 76,000 distinct CDR3 sequences, with around 30% observed a single time. This receptor was taken from a female donor with ovarian cancer. The sequencing here drew on PBMCs, taken before treatment. The chain carries TRBV28 and TRBJ1-2; TRBD1 agrees at 9 bases. As DNA, the CDR3 is TGTGCCAGCAGGTCTGGGACAGGGACCGGCTACACCTTC. Amino acids: CASRSGTGTGYTF.